Each of the 21 T cell receptor beta chains below was sequenced from the same sample in a study of blood T cell repertoires in COVID-19. Profiled with immunoSEQ multiplex PCR; TCRdb holds only in-frame clones, not every one. Of about 94,000 clones detected, roughly 80% appear once; the ten largest clones hold 15% to 20%. Sequenced material: peripheral blood. The receptors stem from a human donor in a cohort sampled during active COVID-19.

This sequence joins TRBV29-1 and TRBJ2-5, with D possibly being TRBD2 (6 bases). The V gene's germline CDR1 is SQVTM and CDR2 ANQGSEA. V was pared by 0 bases and J by 8 bases, with 10 bases between. The CDR3 runs to 12 residues. CDR3 DNA: TGCAGCGTTGAAGATCCCGGGGGTACCCAGTACTTC. Translation: CSVEDPGGTQYF.

In this sample, this clone turned up once. The rearrangement uses TRBV5-1 and TRBJ2-5, with 12 bases that match TRBD2. V trimming: 6 bases; J trimming: 5 bases; junction bases outside the gene matches: 11. CDR1 SGHRS and CDR2 YFSETQ come from the germline V gene. The CDR3 contains 16 residues. The CDR3 region is CASTTSGRTGSETQYF. Here the CDR3 DNA reads TGCGCCAGCACAACTAGCGGGAGGACCGGAAGCGAGACCCAGTACTTC. Drawing the rest from reference TRBV5-1 and TRBJ2-5, the complete variable domain is KAGVTQTPRYLIKTRGQQVTLSCSPISGHRSVSWYQQTPGQGLQFLFEYFSETQRNKGNFPGRFSGRQFSNSRSEMNVSTLELGDSALYLCASTTSGRTGSETQYFGPGTRLLVL.

This clone was seen only a few times. The chain couples TRBV3-1 (or the pseudogene TRBV3-2) to TRBJ2-7; TRBD2 agrees at 10 bases. This CDR3 comprises 16 residues. CDR1 and CDR2 from the germline V gene are LGHDT and YNNKEL (reference sequence). V shed 4 bases, J shed 6 bases, and the junction held 12 bases outside the gene matches. The CDR3 sequence: CASSLDGAGGYAEQYF. Written as DNA, the CDR3 is TGTGCCAGCAGCCTGGATGGAGCGGGGGGGTACGCCGAGCAGTACTTC.

V gene TRBV24-1 combines with J gene TRBJ2-1; 10 bases map to TRBD2. Germline values: CDR1 KGHDR, CDR2 SFDVKD. J gave up 7 bases and V 4 bases, and 9 bases lay outside the gene matches. This CDR3 has 16 amino acids. The chain's CDR3 is CATSELAGGSSNEQFF. The CDR3 DNA follows: TGTGCCACCAGTGAGTTAGCGGGAGGTTCTTCGAATGAGCAGTTCTTC.

The chain employs TRBV9 and TRBJ1-1; D remains unclear. Trimming stripped 5 bases from V and 1 base from J, with 9 bases between. From germline, CDR1 is SGDLS and CDR2 YYNGEE. The CDR3 runs 13 residues. CDR3 nucleotides: TGTGCCAGCAGGGGCGTTCAGAACACTGAAGCTTTCTTT. This gives the protein CASRGVQNTEAFF.

The rearrangement uses TRBV6-1 and TRBJ2-4; 11 bases fit TRBD1. The CDR3 consists of 16 residues. Germline CDR1 MNHNS, CDR2 SASEGT. V trimming: 3 bases; J trimming: 8 bases; junction bases outside the gene matches: 9. The CDR3 loop is CASSDMDRGHRDIQYF. DNA of the CDR3: TGTGCCAGCAGTGACATGGACAGGGGGCATAGAGACATTCAGTACTTC.

This chain uses TRBV7-9 with TRBJ1-2; tentative D call: TRBD1 (5 bases). V lost 1 base and J lost 2, with 14 bases in between. Germline assignment: CDR1 SEHNR and CDR2 FQNEAQ (reference sequence). The CDR3 contains 16 residues. The CDR3 DNA is TGTGCCAGCAGCTTAGAACGGGGCGGGGAAAACTATGGCTACACCTTC. Translated, it gives CASSLERGGENYGYTF.

The table lists this clone with many counts. The chain combines TRBV28 with TRBJ2-5; a possible D gene is TRBD1 (5 bases). The CDR3 totals 14 residues. Germline values: CDR1 MDHEN, CDR2 SYDVKM. Trimming removed 3 bases at V and 2 bases at J, with 10 bases between. The CDR3 DNA reads as TGTGCCAGCAGTTTCGCAGGGTCACAAGAGACCCAGTACTTC. Protein sequence: CASSFAGSQETQYF.

J is TRBJ2-3 and V is TRBV6-5; 7 bases agree with TRBD2. In germline, CDR1 is MNHEY, CDR2 SVGAGI. Germline trimming cut 10 bases from V and 9 bases from J; bases unmatched to any gene: 13. CDR3 length: 13 residues. DNA of the CDR3: TGTGCCACACAAGCGGGGCCCCGAAGCACGCAGTATTTT. It codes for CATQAGPRSTQYF.

In its sample, this clone was seen a few times. The genes are TRBV6-5 and TRBJ2-7, with D possibly being TRBD1 (6 bases). V was cut by 6 bases and J by 3 bases, with 12 bases left in between. This CDR3 comprises 13 residues. Looked up from germline, CDR1 is MNHEY and CDR2 is SVGAGI. The DNA of the CDR3 is TGTGCCAGCAGCCGGACAGTGAACTACGAGCAGTACTTC. It is translated as CASSRTVNYEQYF.

The J gene is TRBJ2-7, the V gene TRBV20-1; D might be TRBD1 (5 bases). CDR1 DFQATT and CDR2 SNEGSKA come from the germline V gene (reference sequence). CDR3 length: 11 amino acids. Trimming left V 4 bases short and J 7 bases short, with 11 bases between. The CDR3 region has the DNA TGCAGTGCTACCCCAGGGAAGGAGCAGTACTTC. It is translated as CSATPGKEQYF.

This sequence joins TRBV6-1 and TRBJ2-7; 8 bases agree with TRBD1. J was trimmed by 2 bases and V by 5 bases; bases with no gene match: 5. The CDR3 has 14 residues. The germline V gene has CDR1 MNHNS and CDR2 SASEGT. The DNA of the CDR3 is TGTGCCAGCAGTTTTAGACAGGGGACCTACGAGCAGTACTTC. It yields the protein CASSFRQGTYEQYF.

DNA of the CDR3: TGTGCCAGCAGTTCGCAAGCGACGTCCTACGAGCAGTACTTC. It specifies CASSSQATSYEQYF. The V gene is TRBV6-5, the J gene TRBJ2-7, with D uncertain. Germline V lookup: CDR1 MNHEY, CDR2 SVGAGI. Trimming took off 4 bases at V and 1 base at J, with 11 bases between the two ends. This CDR3 comprises 14 residues.

The V gene is TRBV5-1, the J gene TRBJ2-1, with no clear D. Per the germline V gene, CDR1 is SGHRS and CDR2 is YFSETQ. This CDR3 spans 14 amino acids. The germline V and J ends were trimmed by 0 bases and 8 bases, with 12 bases remaining between them. Written as DNA, the CDR3 is TGCGCCAGCAGCTTGGCCCCCCCGGGTCATGAGCAGTTCTTC. Amino acids: CASSLAPPGHEQFF.

This clone was observed a handful of times. The CDR3 nucleotides read TGTGCCAGCAGCTCCCCGGACAGGAACACTGAAGCTTTCTTT. This gives the protein CASSSPDRNTEAFF. The chain couples TRBV5-4 to TRBJ1-1; D possibly corresponds to TRBD1 (6 bases). Germline V gene data show CDR1 as SGHNT and CDR2 as YYREEE (reference sequence). V dropped 3 bases and J dropped 1 base, with 10 bases sitting between them. This CDR3 spans 14 amino acids.

V gene TRBV29-1 combines with J gene TRBJ2-7; 7 bases are shared with TRBD1. Germline loops: CDR1 SQVTM, CDR2 ANQGSEA. The ends lost 3 bases at V and 2 bases at J; junction bases unmatched: 13. This CDR3 has 16 amino acids. CDR3 sequence (DNA): TGCAGCGTTGATAAGCGAGGGGACAGCCAGACCTACGAGCAGTACTTC. This translates into CSVDKRGDSQTYEQYF.

This clone came up many times. The chain links TRBV7-9 to TRBJ2-7; 7 bases fit TRBD1. CDR1 is SEHNR and CDR2 is FQNEAQ in the germline V gene (reference sequence). The CDR3 is made up of 13 amino acids. V was pared by 2 bases and J by 6 bases, with 4 bases of the junction left unmatched. CDR3 sequence: CASSLRGPREQYF. In DNA form, the CDR3 reads TGTGCCAGCAGCTTAAGGGGGCCCCGCGAGCAGTACTTC.

This sequence joins TRBV2 and TRBJ2-2; 8 bases are shared with TRBD1. Germline lookup yields CDR1 SNHLY and CDR2 FYNNEI. This CDR3 spans 14 amino acids. Trimming removed 5 bases from V and 7 bases from J; junction bases left unmatched: 6. DNA of the CDR3: TGTGCCAGCAGTCTTCAGGGGGCCGGCGGGGAGCTGTTTTTT. It encodes CASSLQGAGGELFF.

The CDR3 sequence: CATSDSRIQETQYF. CDR3 DNA: TGTGCCACCAGTGATAGCAGGATCCAAGAGACCCAGTACTTC. The J gene is TRBJ2-5, the V gene TRBV24-1; D is unresolved. The CDR3 contains 14 residues. Germline values: CDR1 KGHDR, CDR2 SFDVKD. V lost 3 bases to trimming and J lost 1 base, with 8 bases between them.

The sample holds a few counts of this clone. The gene calls are TRBV5-1 and TRBJ2-3, with 8 nucleotides matching TRBD1. This CDR3 spans 19 amino acids. CDR1 SGHRS and CDR2 YFSETQ come from the germline V gene. J lost 0 bases, V lost 0 bases, and 12 bases had no gene match. The CDR3 DNA follows: TGCGCCAGCAGCTTGGGGAGGGGACAGGCGTCCCCCAGCACAGATACGCAGTATTTT. It yields the protein CASSLGRGQASPSTDTQYF.

The sample holds a few counts of this clone. V and J are TRBV4-2 and TRBJ1-2; 9 nucleotides agree with TRBD1. Looked up from germline, CDR1 is LGHNA and CDR2 is YNFKEQ. After removal of 3 bases from V and 4 bases from J, the junction contained 6 bases not matched to a gene. The CDR3 contains 15 residues. The CDR3 DNA reads TGTGCCAGCAGCCACGAACAGGGGGCGAGCTATGGCTACACCTTC. Translation: CASSHEQGASYGYTF.